A selection of T cell receptor beta chains follows, all from one sample in a study of blood T cell repertoires in COVID-19. Assay: immunoSEQ multiplex PCR; the TCRdb copy retains only in-frame clones and omits some. The sample lists approximately 350,000 clones, more than 75% occurring once. Sequencing was carried out using PBMCs or T cells enriched from blood (not recorded which). The source is a woman aged 30 to 39 who had recovered from COVID-19. The CDR3 runs from the conserved cysteine through the conserved F or W. D genes are given only for firm matches.

>TRBJ1-1|TRBD1|TRBV9
CASSRQGEEAFF
>TRBJ1-5|TRBD1|TRBV30
CAWSATGSDQPQHF
>TRBJ2-1|TRBD2|TRBV2
CASSGASGRAAYNEQFF
>TRBJ1-2|.|TRBV5-4
CASSPHTGSYGYTF
>TRBJ1-6|TRBD1|TRBV4-1
CASSYRGSYNSPLHF
>TRBJ2-2|.|TRBV7-9
CASSPGHFTGELFF
>TRBJ1-4|.|TRBV9
CASSITGTNNEKLFF
>TRBJ2-1|.|TRBV11-2
CASTTGVLGNEQFF
>TRBJ1-5|.|TRBV6-5
CASRLGGASNQPQHF
>TRBJ1-6|TRBD1|TRBV6-5
CASAQGVYNSPLHF
>TRBJ2-5|.|TRBV5-1
CASSPGAAEETQYF
>TRBJ2-7|TRBD2|TRBV20-1
CSASDRRLAGSYEQYF
>TRBJ1-1|TRBD1|TRBV6-2/TRBV6-3
CASSYTEGAPNTEAFF
>TRBJ1-3|TRBD1|TRBV18
CASSPQGAGNTIYF
>TRBJ2-1|TRBD2|TRBV7-6
CASRHSSGTSNEQFF
>TRBJ1-3|TRBD1|TRBV18
CASSPNRGDPGNTIYF
>TRBJ2-1|TRBD1|TRBV5-1
CASSLALLQGVVNEQFF
>TRBJ2-1|TRBD2|TRBV28
CASSWTSGLNEQFF
>TRBJ1-6|TRBD1|TRBV6-5
CASSLQQGWNSPLHF
>TRBJ1-4|TRBD1|TRBV18
CASSQRQGAATNEKLFF